Following are 32 T cell receptor beta chains from one sample sequenced in a study of cytomegalovirus exposure and HLA in healthy donors. The PCR employed 60 Vbeta primers together with 13 Jbeta primers. Sequenced by immunoSEQ multiplex PCR; TCRdb stores in-frame clones only, minus some. In the table there are fewer than 200,000 clones, approximately 82% of which are singletons. The sequenced sample was PBMCs. Receptor source: a male donor in good health and CMV-seronegative.

This chain connects TRBV30 to TRBJ1-4; D uncertain. The CDR3 contains 18 residues. The V gene lost 1 base and the J gene lost 0 bases, with 18 bases spanning the gap. The germline V gene has CDR1 GTSNPN and CDR2 SVGIG (reference sequence). In nucleotides, the CDR3 is TGTGCCTGGAGTGCCCTAGGCCAGAGTACCGCAACTAATGAAAAACTGTTTTTT. This encodes CAWSALGQSTATNEKLFF.

V gene TRBV6-1 combines with J gene TRBJ2-1, with D tentatively TRBD2 (6 bases). The CDR3 length is 15 residues. Trimming removed 1 base at V and 9 bases at J, with 16 bases between. Germline V gives CDR1 MNHNS, CDR2 SASEGT. The CDR3, as DNA: TGTGCCAGCAGTGAAGACGGCGGGGTCGGTGGTGAGCAGTTCTTC. Translated, it gives CASSEDGGVGGEQFF.

This clone has only one observation. This CDR3 is CAISESQNTGELFF. CDR3 DNA: TGTGCCATCAGTGAGTCACAGAACACCGGGGAGCTGTTTTTT. The rearrangement uses TRBV10-3 and TRBJ2-2; D is undetermined. Per the germline V gene, CDR1 is ENHRY and CDR2 is SYGVKD. Trimming removed 0 bases at V and 1 base at J, with 3 bases between. The CDR3 runs 14 residues.

The chain recombines TRBV9 with TRBJ1-2; D is uncertain. Per germline, CDR1 SGDLS and CDR2 YYNGEE. The CDR3 is 15 residues long. Trimming took off 0 bases at V and 8 bases at J, with 17 bases between the two ends. The CDR3 reads CASSVERRGSGGYTF. CDR3 in DNA: TGTGCCAGCAGCGTAGAGCGTAGAGGGAGCGGGGGCTACACCTTC.

The chain uses TRBV4-1 and TRBJ2-5, with a possible D match to TRBD2 (5 bases). The J call may be wrong; the DNA end is better matched by TRBJ2-7. CDR3 length: 11 residues. Germline V gives CDR1 MGHRA, CDR2 YSYEKL. CDR3: CASGVDYEQYF. CDR3 sequence (DNA): TGCGCCTCCGGGGTGGACTACGAGCAGTACTTC.

The V and J genes are TRBV19 and TRBJ1-5; no firm D call. Trimming took 3 bases from V and 4 from J, leaving 13 bases between them. The CDR3 is 15 residues long. CDR1 LNHDA and CDR2 SQIVND come from the germline V gene (reference sequence). CDR3 sequence: CASSISLLPNQPQHF. CDR3 nucleotide sequence: TGTGCCAGTAGTATTAGTCTTTTACCGAATCAGCCCCAGCATTTT.

This chain links TRBV4-2 with TRBJ2-2; 8 bases map to TRBD1. With V trimmed by 1 base and J by 4 bases, 2 bases remained unmatched. This CDR3 comprises 15 residues. Germline V gives CDR1 LGHNA, CDR2 YNFKEQ. Here the CDR3 DNA reads TGTGCCAGCAGCCAAGCGGACAGGGCCACCGGGGAGCTGTTTTTT. Translating it yields CASSQADRATGELFF.

V is TRBV19 and J is TRBJ2-5; no clear D gene. Germline CDR1 LNHDA, CDR2 SQIVND (reference sequence). The ends were cut back, 4 bases at V and 5 bases at J, with 14 bases in the middle. The CDR3 loop spans 14 amino acids. In nucleotides, the CDR3 is TGTGCCAGTAGTAGGGCTTCCGGAAGGGAGACCCAGTACTTC. This codes for CASSRASGRETQYF.

The chain has TRBV7-8 and TRBJ1-5; D remains ambiguous. The V and J ends lost 0 bases and 7 bases respectively, with 10 bases between them. CDR1 is SGHVS, CDR2 FQNEAQ, per germline. The CDR3 has 14 residues. The CDR3 bases are TGTGCCAGCAGCTTAGCGCTTATGGGCCAGCCCCAGCATTTT. This translates into CASSLALMGQPQHF.

This clone was picked up one time. V is TRBV5-4 and J is TRBJ2-2; TRBD1 might be the D (6 bases). The CDR3 loop spans 15 amino acids. Between the trimmed V and J ends, which lost 3 bases and 2 bases, there was a span of 11 bases. Germline loops: CDR1 SGHNT, CDR2 YYREEE (reference sequence). CDR3: CASSSGQPNTGELFF. For the CDR3, the DNA is TGTGCCAGCAGCTCCGGACAGCCCAACACCGGGGAGCTGTTTTTT. Based on the CDR3 plus reference TRBV5-4 and TRBJ2-2, the full variable domain is ETGVTQSPTHLIKTRGQQVTLRCSSQSGHNTVSWYQQALGQGPQFIFQYYREEENGRGNFPPRFSGLQFPNYSSELNVNALELDDSALYLCASSSGQPNTGELFFGEGSRLTVL.

The chain uses TRBV2 and TRBJ2-7; 13 nucleotides agree with TRBD2. The CDR3 runs to 15 residues. The germline CDR1 and CDR2 sequences are SNHLY and FYNNEI. V lost 6 bases and J lost 3; bases outside the gene matches: 5. The CDR3 DNA is TGTGCCAGCAGCCGGACTAGCGGGGGTATCTACGAGCAGTACTTC. Translated: CASSRTSGGIYEQYF.

This clone turned up a few times. Other DNA sequences in this specimen translate into the identical CDR3. V gene TRBV5-6 combines with J gene TRBJ2-7; D is uncertain. CDR3 length: 11 amino acids. CDR1 is SGHDT and CDR2 is YYEEEE in the germline V gene. The V and J ends lost 3 bases and 2 bases respectively, with 3 bases between them. The CDR3 here is CASSSTYEQYF. The CDR3 nucleotides are TGTGCCAGCAGCTCCACCTACGAGCAGTACTTC.

This chain links TRBV4-2 with TRBJ2-3; D possibly corresponds to TRBD1 (6 bases). Germline V gives CDR1 LGHNA, CDR2 YNFKEQ. The CDR3 covers 16 residues. The ends were cut back, 1 base at V and 2 bases at J, with 13 bases in the middle. CDR3 region: CASSQVPGQPTDTQYF. CDR3 nucleotide sequence: TGTGCCAGCAGCCAAGTGCCGGGACAACCCACAGATACGCAGTATTTT.

The chain is built from TRBV6-6 and TRBJ2-1, with 7 bases fitting TRBD2. Germline V gives CDR1 MNHNY, CDR2 SVGAGI (reference sequence). Trimming removed 2 bases from V and 6 bases from J; junction bases left unmatched: 4. This CDR3 is 14 amino acids long. The DNA for the CDR3 is TGTGCCAGCAGTTACAATCCGGGGGGCAATGAGCAGTTCTTC. The encoded protein is CASSYNPGGNEQFF.

The V gene is TRBV6-1, the J gene TRBJ2-5; D not certain. This CDR3 comprises 11 residues. From germline, CDR1 is MNHNS and CDR2 SASEGT. Between the trimmed V and J ends, which lost 6 bases and 5 bases, there was a span of 7 bases. CDR3: CASSPHETQYF. CDR3 DNA sequence: TGTGCCAGCAGCCCACATGAGACCCAGTACTTC.

The rearrangement links TRBV19 to TRBJ1-1; D may be TRBD1 (6 bases). CDR1 LNHDA and CDR2 SQIVND come from the germline V gene (reference sequence). Trimming took 7 bases from V and 4 from J, leaving 19 bases between them. The CDR3 sequence is 15 residues long. CDR3 loop: CASTGDRFYGTEAFF. The CDR3 region has the DNA TGTGCCAGTACGGGTGACAGGTTTTATGGCACTGAAGCTTTCTTT.

The V and J genes are TRBV6-4 and TRBJ2-7, with 11 bases that match TRBD1. The ends lost 3 bases at V and 3 bases at J; junction bases unmatched: 4. Germline V gene data show CDR1 as MRHNA and CDR2 as SNTAGT. CDR3 length: 15 amino acids. The CDR3 DNA follows: TGTGCCAGCAGTGAGCGCGGGACAGGGGGCTACGAGCAGTACTTC. This gives the protein CASSERGTGGYEQYF.

Note on this clone: The junction differs from germline at one of its ends, possibly a read error. The rearrangement joins TRBV25-1 to TRBJ2-7; D is undetermined. Germline CDR1 and CDR2: MGHDK and SYGVNS. The CDR3 loop spans 11 amino acids. The chain's CDR3 is CASSVYYEQCF. The CDR3 DNA reads as TGTGCCAGCAGTGTTTACTACGAGCAGTGCTTC.

This sequence joins TRBV15 and TRBJ1-2; D call uncertain. The CDR3 length is 14 residues. From germline, CDR1 is LNHNV and CDR2 YYDKDF (reference sequence). V lost 3 bases, J lost 0 bases, and 8 bases lay in between. The CDR3 coding sequence is TGTGCCACCAGCAGGCGACATCCTAACTATGGCTACACCTTC. This sequence encodes CATSRRHPNYGYTF.

The genes are TRBV7-3 and TRBJ2-1, with 10 positions matching TRBD1. The CDR3 spans 17 residues. Losses at the gene ends were 5 bases for V and 1 base for J; bases not matched to a gene: 8. Germline CDR1 reads SGHTA; CDR2 reads FQGTGA. In nucleotides, the CDR3 is TGTGCCAGCAGCCCTAATCCGGGACAGGGGTCCTACAATGAGCAGTTCTTC. This codes for CASSPNPGQGSYNEQFF.

This chain connects TRBV4-3 to TRBJ2-2, with 11 bases identical to TRBD1. Trimming at V came to 3 bases and at J to 13 bases, leaving 13 bases not matched to a gene. Germline CDR1 reads LGHNA; CDR2 reads YSLEER. CDR3 length: 16 residues. CDR3 DNA sequence: TGCGCCAGCAGCCAGACCGGGACAGGGGGTAGGAGGGGGCTGTTTTTT. This translates into CASSQTGTGGRRGLFF.

This chain uses TRBV28 with TRBJ1-5, with TRBD1 as a possible D gene (6 bases). The V end was cut by 6 bases, the J end by 6 bases, with 12 bases between. CDR1 is MDHEN and CDR2 is SYDVKM in the germline V gene. The CDR3 has 13 amino acids. The CDR3 DNA reads as TGTGCCAGCAGACCGGGGGGGGCTCAGCCCCAGCATTTT. Protein: CASRPGGAQPQHF.

This chain joins TRBV28 and TRBJ2-1, with D possibly TRBD2 on 5 matching bases. Germline loops: CDR1 MDHEN, CDR2 SYDVKM. The CDR3 is 14 residues long. V was trimmed by 2 bases and J by 7 bases, leaving 12 bases between them. The CDR3 sequence: CASSLILVTNEQFF. As DNA, the CDR3 is TGTGCCAGCAGTTTAATACTAGTAACAAATGAGCAGTTCTTC.

The rearrangement uses TRBV27 and TRBJ2-1; the D gene is possibly TRBD2 (5 bases). V was pared by 5 bases and J by 4 bases, with 9 bases between. The germline V gene has CDR1 MNHEY and CDR2 SMNVEV (reference sequence). CDR3 length: 13 residues. CDR3 nucleotide sequence: TGTGCCAGCAGTCGTACGGGGTACAATGAGCAGTTCTTC. This codes for CASSRTGYNEQFF.

The chain carries TRBV10-2 and TRBJ2-2, with 7 bases aligning to TRBD1. The CDR3 runs to 15 residues. Germline V gene data show CDR1 as WSHSY and CDR2 as SAAADI. Trimming removed 7 bases from V and 1 base from J; junction bases left unmatched: 6. CDR3 bases: TGCGCCAGCACCACAGGGGCAGTGAACACCGGGGAGCTGTTTTTT. This encodes CASTTGAVNTGELFF.

The J gene is TRBJ2-5, the V gene TRBV19, with D perhaps TRBD2 (7 bases). Germline loops: CDR1 LNHDA, CDR2 SQIVND (reference sequence). Trimming took 7 bases from V and 4 from J, leaving 22 bases between them. The CDR3 consists of 16 residues. This CDR3 is CASIGGGASGRETQYF. DNA of the CDR3: TGTGCCAGTATCGGGGGCGGGGCTAGCGGTCGAGAGACCCAGTACTTC.

The J gene is TRBJ2-7, the V gene TRBV25-1; D may be TRBD2 (6 bases). V dropped 8 bases and J dropped 6 bases, with 20 bases sitting between them. CDR1 is MGHDK, CDR2 SYGVNS, per germline. The CDR3 sequence is 14 residues long. CDR3 amino acids: CASAEWVGSGEQYF. Here the CDR3 DNA reads TGTGCCAGCGCCGAATGGGTGGGTAGCGGCGAGCAGTACTTC.

The rearrangement joins TRBV9 to TRBJ2-5; 8 bases are a match to TRBD1. The J call may be faulty, since TRBJ2-7 better matches the DNA end. This CDR3 contains 15 residues. Germline CDR1 SGDLS, CDR2 YYNGEE. The CDR3 loop is CASSVVAGGNYEQYF. CDR3 DNA: TGTGCCAGCAGCGTAGTGGCAGGGGGCAACTACGAGCAGTACTTC.

There are a few counts of this clone. The genes are TRBV6-4 and TRBJ1-2, with D maybe TRBD1 (6 bases). CDR1 is MRHNA and CDR2 is SNTAGT in the germline V gene. V dropped 3 bases and J dropped 4 bases, with 9 bases sitting between them. The CDR3 is made up of 13 amino acids. The CDR3 sequence is CASSETGFYGYTF. Here the CDR3 DNA reads TGTGCCAGCAGTGAGACAGGTTTCTATGGCTACACCTTC.

The CDR3 DNA is TGTGCCAGCAGCTTGGGTGAAGGGGCCGCAAATTCACCCCTCCACTTT. It specifies CASSLGEGAANSPLHF. The chain uses TRBV5-4 and TRBJ1-6; D may be TRBD1 (5 bases). The CDR3 consists of 16 residues. Germline CDR1 and CDR2: SGHNT and YYREEE (reference sequence). With 0 bases removed from V and 7 bases from J, the gap between germline ends came to 14 bases.

The sample holds a few counts of this clone. The chain employs TRBV6-5 and TRBJ2-3, with TRBD2 identical over 14 bases. The V segment lost 2 bases and the J segment 4 bases; nucleotides outside the gene matches: 2. CDR3 size: 16 residues. Germline CDR1 and CDR2: MNHEY and SVGAGI. The CDR3 protein is CASSYGTSGRADTQYF. The CDR3 nucleotides read TGTGCCAGCAGTTACGGGACTAGCGGGAGAGCAGATACGCAGTATTTT.

The chain is built from TRBV19 and TRBJ1-2; the D is unclear. V shed 5 bases and J shed 4 bases, with 11 bases lying between them. The CDR3 runs 13 residues. CDR1 LNHDA and CDR2 SQIVND come from the germline V gene (reference sequence). The CDR3 DNA sequence: TGTGCCAGTAGTGTTCCGGGAGGCTATGGCTACACCTTC. Translating gives CASSVPGGYGYTF.